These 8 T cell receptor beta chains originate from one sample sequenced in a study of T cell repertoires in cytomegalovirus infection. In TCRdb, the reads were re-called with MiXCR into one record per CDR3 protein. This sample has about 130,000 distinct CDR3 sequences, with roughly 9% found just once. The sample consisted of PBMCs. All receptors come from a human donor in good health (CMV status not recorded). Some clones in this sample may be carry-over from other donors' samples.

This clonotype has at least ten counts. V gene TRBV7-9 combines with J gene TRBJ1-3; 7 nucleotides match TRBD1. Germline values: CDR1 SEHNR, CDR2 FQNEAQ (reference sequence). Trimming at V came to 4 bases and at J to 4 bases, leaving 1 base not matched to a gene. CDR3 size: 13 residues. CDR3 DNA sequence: TGTGCCAGCAGCTGGACAGGCGGAAACACCATATATTTT. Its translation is CASSWTGGNTIYF.

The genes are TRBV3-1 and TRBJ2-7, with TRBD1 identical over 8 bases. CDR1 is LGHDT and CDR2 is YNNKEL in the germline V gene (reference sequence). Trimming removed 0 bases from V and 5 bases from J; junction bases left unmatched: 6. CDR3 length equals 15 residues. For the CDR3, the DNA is TGTGCCAGCAGCCAAGATAGGACAGGGCCGCACGAGCAGTACTTC. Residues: CASSQDRTGPHEQYF.

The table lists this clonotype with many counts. The chain's CDR3 is CASSVDRVQTEAFF. CDR3 coding DNA: TGTGCCAGCAGTGTGGACAGGGTTCAAACTGAAGCTTTCTTT. The chain couples TRBV2 to TRBJ1-1, with 8 bases lining up with TRBD1. Per germline, CDR1 SNHLY and CDR2 FYNNEI. CDR3 size: 14 residues. Trimming took 4 bases from V and 5 from J; bases not matched to a gene: 6.

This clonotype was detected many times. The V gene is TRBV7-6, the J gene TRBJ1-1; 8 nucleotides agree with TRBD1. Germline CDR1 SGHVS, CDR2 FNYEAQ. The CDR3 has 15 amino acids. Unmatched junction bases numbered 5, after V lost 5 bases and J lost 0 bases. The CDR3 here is CASSPRQGMNTEAFF. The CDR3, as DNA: TGTGCCAGCAGCCCAAGACAGGGGATGAACACTGAAGCTTTCTTT.

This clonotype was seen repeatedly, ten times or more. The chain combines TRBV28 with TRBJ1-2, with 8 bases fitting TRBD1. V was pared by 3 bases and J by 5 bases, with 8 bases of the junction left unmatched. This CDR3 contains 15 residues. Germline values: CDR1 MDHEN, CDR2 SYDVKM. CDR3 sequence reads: CASSLGNRGLYGYTF. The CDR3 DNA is TGTGCCAGCAGTTTGGGGAACAGGGGGTTGTATGGCTACACCTTC.

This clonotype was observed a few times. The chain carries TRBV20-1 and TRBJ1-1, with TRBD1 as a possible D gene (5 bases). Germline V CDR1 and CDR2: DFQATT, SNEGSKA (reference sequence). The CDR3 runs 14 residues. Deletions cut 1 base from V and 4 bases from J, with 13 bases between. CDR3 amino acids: CSARAGGGSTEAFF. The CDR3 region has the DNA TGCAGTGCTAGAGCCGGCGGGGGGAGCACTGAAGCTTTCTTT.

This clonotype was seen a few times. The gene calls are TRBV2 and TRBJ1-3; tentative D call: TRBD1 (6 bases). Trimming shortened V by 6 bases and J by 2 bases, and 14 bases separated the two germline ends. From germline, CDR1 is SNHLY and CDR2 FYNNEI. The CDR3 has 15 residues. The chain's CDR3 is CASSTPGTTGNTIYF. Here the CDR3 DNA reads TGTGCCAGCAGCACACCCGGGACAACTGGAAACACCATATATTTT.

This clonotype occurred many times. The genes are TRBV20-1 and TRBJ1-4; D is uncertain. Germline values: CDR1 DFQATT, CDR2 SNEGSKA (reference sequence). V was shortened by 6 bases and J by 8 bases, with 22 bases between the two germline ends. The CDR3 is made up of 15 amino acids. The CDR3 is CSAAPRTHNGEKLFF. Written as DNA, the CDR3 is TGCAGTGCGGCCCCACGGACTCACAATGGGGAAAAACTGTTTTTT.